This T cell receptor beta chain was captured in a study of T cell changes during pregnancy in multiple sclerosis. Trimming cost V 3 bases and J 1 base, with 6 bases left between them. The V gene's germline CDR1 is MDHEN and CDR2 SYDVKM. The CDR3 runs 13 residues. Clones were read by immunoSEQ multiplex PCR, and TCRdb kept only the in-frame ones, dropping some. Of roughly 84,000 clones listed, about 94% were seen once; the top ten hold approximately 1.3%. In the case of this clone: The same CDR3 is also encoded by other DNA sequences in this sample.

The sequence was collected from a female donor in good health, enrolled as a control in a pregnancy study. The specimen comprised peripheral blood, sampled in the third trimester of pregnancy. The V call is TRBV28, the J call TRBJ1-1, with D perhaps TRBD1 (5 bases). The CDR3 is CASSLGGNTEAFF. DNA of the CDR3: TGTGCCAGCAGTTTGGGGGGGAACACTGAAGCTTTCTTT.